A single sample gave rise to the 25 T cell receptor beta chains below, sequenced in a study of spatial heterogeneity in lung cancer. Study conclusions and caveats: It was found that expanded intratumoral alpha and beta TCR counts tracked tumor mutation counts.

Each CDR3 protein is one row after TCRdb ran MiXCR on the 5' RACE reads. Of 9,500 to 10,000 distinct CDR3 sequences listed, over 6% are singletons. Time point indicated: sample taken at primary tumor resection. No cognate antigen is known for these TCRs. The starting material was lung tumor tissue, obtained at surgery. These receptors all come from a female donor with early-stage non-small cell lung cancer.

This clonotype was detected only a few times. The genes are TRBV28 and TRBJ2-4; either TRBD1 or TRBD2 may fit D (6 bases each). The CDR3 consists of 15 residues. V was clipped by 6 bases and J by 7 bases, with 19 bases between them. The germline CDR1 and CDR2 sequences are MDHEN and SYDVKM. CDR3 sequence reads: CASRRRTDGRNIQYF. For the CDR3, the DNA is TGTGCCAGCAGGCGTAGGACAGATGGGAGGAACATTCAGTACTTC.

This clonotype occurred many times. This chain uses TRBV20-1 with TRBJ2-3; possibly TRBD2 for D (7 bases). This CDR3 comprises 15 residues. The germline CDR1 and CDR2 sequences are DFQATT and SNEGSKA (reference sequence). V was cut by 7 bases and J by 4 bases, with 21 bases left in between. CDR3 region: CSGLGSPGGPDTQYF. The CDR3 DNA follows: TGCAGTGGCCTGGGGAGTCCGGGGGGCCCAGATACGCAGTATTTT.

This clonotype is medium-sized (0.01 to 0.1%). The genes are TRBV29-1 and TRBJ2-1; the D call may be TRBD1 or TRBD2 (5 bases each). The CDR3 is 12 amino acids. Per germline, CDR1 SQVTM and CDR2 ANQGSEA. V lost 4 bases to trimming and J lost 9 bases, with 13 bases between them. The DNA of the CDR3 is TGCAGCGTTGGTTCCATTGGGACTGAGCAGTTCTTC. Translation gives CSVGSIGTEQFF.

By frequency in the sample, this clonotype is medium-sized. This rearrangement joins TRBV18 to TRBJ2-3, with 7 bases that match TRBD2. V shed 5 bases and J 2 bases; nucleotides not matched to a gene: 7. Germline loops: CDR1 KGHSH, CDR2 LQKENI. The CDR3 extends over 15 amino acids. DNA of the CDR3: TGTGCCAGCTCATCCCCCAGCGGGGCCACAGATACGCAGTATTTT. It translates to CASSSPSGATDTQYF. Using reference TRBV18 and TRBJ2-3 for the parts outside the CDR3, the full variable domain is NAGVMQNPRHLVRRRGQEARLRCSPMKGHSHVYWYRQLPEEGLKFMVYLQKENIIDESGMPKERFSAEFPKEGPSILRIQQVVRGDSAAYFCASSSPSGATDTQYFGPGTRLTVL.

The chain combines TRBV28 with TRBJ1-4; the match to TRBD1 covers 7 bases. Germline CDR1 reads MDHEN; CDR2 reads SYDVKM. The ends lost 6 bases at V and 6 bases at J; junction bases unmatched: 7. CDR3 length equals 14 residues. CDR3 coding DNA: TGTGCCAGCAGCCAACAGGGGACGGATGAAAAACTGTTTTTT. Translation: CASSQQGTDEKLFF. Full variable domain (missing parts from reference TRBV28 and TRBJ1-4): DVKVTQSSRYLVKRTGEKVFLECVQDMDHENMFWYRQDPGLGLRLIYFSYDVKMKEKGDIPEGYSVSREKKERFSLILESASTNQTSMYLCASSQQGTDEKLFFGSGTQLSVL.

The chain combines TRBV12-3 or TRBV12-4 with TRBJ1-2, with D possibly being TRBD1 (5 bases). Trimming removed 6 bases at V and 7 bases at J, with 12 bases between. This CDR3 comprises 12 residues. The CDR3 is CASSILGVGYTF. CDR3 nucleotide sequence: TGTGCCAGCAGCATACTAGGGGTTGGCTACACCTTC.

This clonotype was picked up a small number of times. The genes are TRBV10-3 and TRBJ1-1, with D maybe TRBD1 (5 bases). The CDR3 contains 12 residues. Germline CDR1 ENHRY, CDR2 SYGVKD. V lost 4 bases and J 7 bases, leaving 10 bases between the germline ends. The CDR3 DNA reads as TGTGCCATCAGTGTTGAGGGACGTGAAGCTTTCTTT. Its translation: CAISVEGREAFF.

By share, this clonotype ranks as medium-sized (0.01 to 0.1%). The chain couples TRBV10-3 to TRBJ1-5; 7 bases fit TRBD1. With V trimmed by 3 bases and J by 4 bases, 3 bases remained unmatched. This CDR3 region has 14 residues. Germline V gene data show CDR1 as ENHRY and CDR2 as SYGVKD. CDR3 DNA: TGTGCCATCAGTGACCAGGGACAGAATCAGCCCCAGCATTTT. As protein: CAISDQGQNQPQHF.

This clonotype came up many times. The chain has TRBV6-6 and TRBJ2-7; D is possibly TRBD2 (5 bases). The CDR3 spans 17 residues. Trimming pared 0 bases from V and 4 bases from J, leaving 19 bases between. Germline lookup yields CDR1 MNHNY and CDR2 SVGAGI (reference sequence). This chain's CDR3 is CASSYSSGRPTIYEQYF. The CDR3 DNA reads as TGTGCCAGCAGTTACTCGAGCGGACGGCCGACGATTTACGAGCAGTACTTC.

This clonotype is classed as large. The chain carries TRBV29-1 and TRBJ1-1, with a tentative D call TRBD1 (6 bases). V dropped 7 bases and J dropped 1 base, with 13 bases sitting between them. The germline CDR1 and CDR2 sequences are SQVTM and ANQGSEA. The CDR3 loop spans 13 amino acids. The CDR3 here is CSASPDRNTEAFF. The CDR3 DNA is TGCAGCGCTAGCCCGGACAGGAACACTGAAGCTTTCTTT.

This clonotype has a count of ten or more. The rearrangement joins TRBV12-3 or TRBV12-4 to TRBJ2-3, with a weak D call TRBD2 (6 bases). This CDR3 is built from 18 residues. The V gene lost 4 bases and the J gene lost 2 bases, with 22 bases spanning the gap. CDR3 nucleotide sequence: TGTGCCAGCAGTTCCCCCGCCTATTCGGGACTCTTCACAGATACGCAGTATTTT. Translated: CASSSPAYSGLFTDTQYF.

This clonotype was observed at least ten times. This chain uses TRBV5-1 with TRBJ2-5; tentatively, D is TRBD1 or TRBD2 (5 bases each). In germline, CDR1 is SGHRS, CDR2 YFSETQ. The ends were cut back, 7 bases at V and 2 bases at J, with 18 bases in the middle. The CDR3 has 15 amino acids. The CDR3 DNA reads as TGCGCCAGCTTATCGACCGGGGCCTCGCAAGAGACCCAGTACTTC. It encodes CASLSTGASQETQYF. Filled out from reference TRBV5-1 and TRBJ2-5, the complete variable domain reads KAGVTQTPRYLIKTRGQQVTLSCSPISGHRSVSWYQQTPGQGLQFLFEYFSETQRNKGNFPGRFSGRQFSNSRSEMNVSTLELGDSALYLCASLSTGASQETQYFGPGTRLLVL.

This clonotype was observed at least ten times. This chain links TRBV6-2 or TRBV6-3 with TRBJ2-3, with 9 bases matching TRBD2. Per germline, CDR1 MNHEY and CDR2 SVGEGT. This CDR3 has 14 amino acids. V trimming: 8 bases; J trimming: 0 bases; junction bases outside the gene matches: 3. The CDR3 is CASAGGASTDTQYF. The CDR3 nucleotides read TGTGCCAGCGCGGGGGGGGCTAGCACAGATACGCAGTATTTT.

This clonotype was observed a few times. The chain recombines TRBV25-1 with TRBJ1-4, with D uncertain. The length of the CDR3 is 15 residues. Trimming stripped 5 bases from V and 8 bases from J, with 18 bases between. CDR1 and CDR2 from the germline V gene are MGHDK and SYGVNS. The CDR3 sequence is CASSSAVSESEKLFF. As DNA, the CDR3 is TGTGCCAGCAGTTCCGCAGTGTCGGAAAGCGAAAAACTGTTTTTT. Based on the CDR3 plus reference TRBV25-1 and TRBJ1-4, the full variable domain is EADIYQTPRYLVIGTGKKITLECSQTMGHDKMYWYQQDPGMELHLIHYSYGVNSTEKGDLSSESTVSRIRTEHFPLTLESARPSHTSQYLCASSSAVSESEKLFFGSGTQLSVL.

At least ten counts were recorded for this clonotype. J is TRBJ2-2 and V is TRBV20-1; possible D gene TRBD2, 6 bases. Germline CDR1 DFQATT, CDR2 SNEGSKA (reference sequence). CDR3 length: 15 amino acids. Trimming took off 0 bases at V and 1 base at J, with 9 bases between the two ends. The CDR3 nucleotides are TGCAGTGCTAGAGATTTAGCGGAGAACACCGGGGAGCTGTTTTTT. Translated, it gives CSARDLAENTGELFF.

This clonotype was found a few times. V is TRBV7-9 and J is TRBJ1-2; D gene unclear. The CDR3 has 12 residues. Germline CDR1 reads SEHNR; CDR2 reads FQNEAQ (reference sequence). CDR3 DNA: TGTGTCACCTCGAGGGAAGACTATGGCTACACCTTC. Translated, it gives CVTSREDYGYTF.

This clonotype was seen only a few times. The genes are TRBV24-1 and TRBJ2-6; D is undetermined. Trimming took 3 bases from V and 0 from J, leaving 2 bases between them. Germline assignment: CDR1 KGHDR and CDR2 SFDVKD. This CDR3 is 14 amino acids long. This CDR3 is CATSDHSGANVLTF. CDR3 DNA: TGTGCCACCAGTGATCACTCTGGGGCCAACGTCCTGACTTTC.

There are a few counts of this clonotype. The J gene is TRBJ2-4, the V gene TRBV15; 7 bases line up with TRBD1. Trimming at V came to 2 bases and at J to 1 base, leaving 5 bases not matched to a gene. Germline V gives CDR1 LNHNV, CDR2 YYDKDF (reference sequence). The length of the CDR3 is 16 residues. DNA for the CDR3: TGTGCCACCAGCAGACGACAGGGAATGGCCAAAAACATTCAGTACTTC. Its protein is CATSRRQGMAKNIQYF.

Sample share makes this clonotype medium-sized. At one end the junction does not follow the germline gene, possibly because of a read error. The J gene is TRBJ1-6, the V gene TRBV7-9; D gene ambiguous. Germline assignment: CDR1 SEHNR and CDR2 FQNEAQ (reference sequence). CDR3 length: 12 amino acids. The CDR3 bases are TGTGCCAGCACTTCGTCTTCTTCAACCCTCCACTTT. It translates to CASTSSSSTLHF.

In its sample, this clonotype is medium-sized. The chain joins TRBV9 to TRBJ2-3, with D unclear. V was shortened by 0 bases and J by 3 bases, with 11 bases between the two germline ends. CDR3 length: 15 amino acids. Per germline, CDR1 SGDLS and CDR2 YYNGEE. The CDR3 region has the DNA TGTGCCAGCAGCGTAGGCAGCGTAGGTACAGATACGCAGTATTTT. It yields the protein CASSVGSVGTDTQYF.

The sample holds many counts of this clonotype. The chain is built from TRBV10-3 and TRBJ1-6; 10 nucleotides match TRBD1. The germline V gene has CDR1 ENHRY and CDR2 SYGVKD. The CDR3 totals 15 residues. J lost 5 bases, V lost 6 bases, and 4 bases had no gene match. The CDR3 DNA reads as TGTGCCATCAGAACGGGGACAGGGGATAATTCACCCCTCCACTTT. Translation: CAIRTGTGDNSPLHF.

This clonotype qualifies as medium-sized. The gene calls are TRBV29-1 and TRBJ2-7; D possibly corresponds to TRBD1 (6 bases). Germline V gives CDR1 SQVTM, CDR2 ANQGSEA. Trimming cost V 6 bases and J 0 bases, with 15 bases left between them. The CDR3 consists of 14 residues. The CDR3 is CSVQRDTNSYEQYF. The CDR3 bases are TGCAGCGTCCAACGGGACACCAACTCCTACGAGCAGTACTTC.

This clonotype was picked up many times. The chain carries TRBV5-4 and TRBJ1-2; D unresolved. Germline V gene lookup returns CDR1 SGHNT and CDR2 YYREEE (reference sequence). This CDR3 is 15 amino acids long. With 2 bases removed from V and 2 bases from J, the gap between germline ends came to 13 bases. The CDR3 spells CASSLPFRGNYGYTF. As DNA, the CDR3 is TGTGCCAGCAGCTTACCTTTCCGCGGGAACTATGGCTACACCTTC.

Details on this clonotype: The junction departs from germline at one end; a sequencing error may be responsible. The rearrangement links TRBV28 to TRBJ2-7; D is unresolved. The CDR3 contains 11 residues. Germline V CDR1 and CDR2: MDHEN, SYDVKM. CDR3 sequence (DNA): TGTGCCAGCAGTACGACCAGGTGTCGTGCCTTC. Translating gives CASSTTRCRAF.

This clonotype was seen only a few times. The CDR3 sequence is CASSLWGTGGWQFF. The DNA for the CDR3 is TGTGCCAGCAGTTTATGGGGGACAGGGGGTTGGCAGTTCTTC. This chain connects TRBV28 to TRBJ2-1; 11 bases fit TRBD1. After removal of 0 bases from V and 12 bases from J, the junction contained 4 bases not matched to a gene. The CDR3 totals 14 residues. Germline CDR1 is MDHEN and CDR2 is SYDVKM.